This T cell receptor (beta chain) was sequenced for a study of shared clonotypes between healthy human individuals. Sequenced by immunoSEQ multiplex PCR; TCRdb stores in-frame clones only, minus some. In the table there are just over 2,000,000 clones, around 95% of which are singletons. Study-level findings and limits: With four donors compared, approximately 5.5% of naive CD4 clonotypes were shared. Sequencing depth was expected to affect clonotype sharing among donors. In contrast to clonotypes shared by all four donors, non-shared clonotypes had lower generation probabilities.

About this clone: What it recognizes is unknown.

V gave up 0 bases and J gave up 4 bases; unmatched junction bases: 8. The germline V gene encodes CDR1 MNHEY and CDR2 SVGAGI. The CDR3 has 16 amino acids. J is TRBJ1-2 and V is TRBV6-5; 7 nucleotides agree with TRBD1. This clonotype originated in a man younger than 35 in good health. Sequencing used naive CD4+ T cells sorted from blood. Subset in this sample: CD45RA+ positively selected. The CDR3 protein is CASSYSKGGPLYGYTF. The CDR3, as DNA: TGTGCCAGCAGTTACTCGAAAGGGGGCCCCCTCTATGGCTACACCTTC.